The 15 T cell receptor beta chains presented below share a single source sample, sequenced in a study of CD8 T cells in ankylosing spondylitis. TCRdb independently ran MiXCR on the 5' RACE reads; one entry per CDR3 protein. The profile covers 670,000 or so distinct CDR3 sequences, with under 20% appearing a single time and about 20% taken by the ten largest. Antigen specificity for these receptors is unknown. Regarding the study as a whole: Ankylosing spondylitis blood appeared to carry a characteristic TCR beta motif of eight or nine highly homologous variants.

Sequencing was performed on blood, either unsorted or a sorted T cell fraction (not recorded which). Every receptor here comes from a male donor with ankylosing spondylitis.

The table lists this clonotype with many counts. The chain recombines TRBV29-1 with TRBJ2-3, with 11 bases fitting TRBD2. From germline, CDR1 is SQVTM and CDR2 ANQGSEA. With 7 bases clipped from V and 4 bases from J, the junction kept 7 bases outside the gene matches. This CDR3 is 14 amino acids long. As DNA, the CDR3 is TGCAGCGGCCGACTAGCGGGACGGGCAGATACGCAGTATTTT. This translates into CSGRLAGRADTQYF.

This clonotype was observed a few times. The chain employs TRBV5-1 and TRBJ1-4; 7 bases fit TRBD1. V shed 4 bases, J shed 5 bases, and the junction held 8 bases outside the gene matches. Germline V lookup: CDR1 SGHRS, CDR2 YFSETQ. This CDR3 spans 15 amino acids. Written as DNA, the CDR3 is TGCGCCAGCAGCCGGGGGGACAGCTCAAATGAAAAACTGTTTTTT. Translating gives CASSRGDSSNEKLFF.

The chain employs TRBV4-2 and TRBJ2-7; 10 bases fit TRBD2. V shed 0 bases and J 6 bases; nucleotides not matched to a gene: 14. Germline V lookup: CDR1 LGHNA, CDR2 YNFKEQ. This CDR3 spans 18 amino acids. The CDR3 sequence: CASSQESLLGASGSEQYF. As DNA, the CDR3 is TGTGCCAGCAGCCAAGAGAGCCTTCTCGGGGCTAGCGGGAGCGAGCAGTACTTC.

The rearrangement uses TRBV5-1 and TRBJ2-7; TRBD1 matches at 9 bases. J gave up 4 bases and V 6 bases, and 11 bases lay outside the gene matches. This CDR3 contains 15 residues. The germline V gene has CDR1 SGHRS and CDR2 YFSETQ. CDR3 residues: CASTPWPGQGYEQYF. The CDR3 DNA is TGCGCCAGCACCCCTTGGCCGGGACAGGGTTACGAGCAGTACTTC.

The V and J genes are TRBV29-1 and TRBJ1-1; D not resolved. The V gene's germline CDR1 is SQVTM and CDR2 ANQGSEA. The CDR3 runs to 11 residues. V shed 6 bases and J shed 5 bases, with 10 bases lying between them. The CDR3 sequence: CSVRVWTEAFF. DNA for the CDR3: TGCAGCGTGAGGGTGTGGACTGAAGCTTTCTTT.

The rearrangement links TRBV20-1 to TRBJ2-2; 12 nucleotides agree with TRBD2. Per germline, CDR1 DFQATT and CDR2 SNEGSKA (reference sequence). J gave up 0 bases and V 3 bases, and 5 bases lay outside the gene matches. This CDR3 is built from 17 residues. The CDR3 is CSASRLAGASNTGELFF. CDR3 sequence (DNA): TGCAGTGCTAGCAGACTAGCGGGGGCTTCGAACACCGGGGAGCTGTTTTTT.

The chain uses TRBV5-1 and TRBJ2-7; 7 bases map to TRBD1. The CDR3 loop spans 14 amino acids. Trimming took 9 bases from V and 4 from J; bases not matched to a gene: 13. In germline, CDR1 is SGHRS, CDR2 YFSETQ. Here the CDR3 DNA reads TGCGCCACATCCGGGACAGCAGGGTCATACGAGCAGTACTTC. Its protein product is CATSGTAGSYEQYF.

This clonotype was found a few times. The gene calls are TRBV4-1 and TRBJ2-7; tentative D call: TRBD2 (7 bases). Germline V lookup: CDR1 MGHRA, CDR2 YSYEKL. The CDR3 length is 15 residues. Trimming pared 0 bases from V and 6 bases from J, leaving 15 bases between. CDR3 in amino acids: CASSQEWGGLSEQYF. CDR3 nucleotides: TGCGCCAGCAGCCAAGAATGGGGGGGGCTCTCCGAGCAGTACTTC.

CDR3 loop: CASSSRTRTDTQYF. The DNA of the CDR3 is TGTGCCAGCAGCTCCCGGACCCGCACAGATACGCAGTATTTT. The chain recombines TRBV7-8 with TRBJ2-3, with unresolved D. Germline-derived CDR1 and CDR2 are SGHVS and FQNEAQ. The V end lost 4 bases, the J end lost 1 base, and 9 bases lay between the germline ends. CDR3 length: 14 residues.

This clonotype was seen a few times. The chain has TRBV29-1 and TRBJ2-7; the match to TRBD2 covers 13 bases. V gave up 6 bases and J gave up 4 bases; unmatched junction bases: 3. From germline, CDR1 is SQVTM and CDR2 ANQGSEA. The CDR3 totals 13 residues. In nucleotides, the CDR3 is TGCAGCGTCGGACTAGCGGGAGTTTACGAGCAGTACTTC. As protein: CSVGLAGVYEQYF.

The chain joins TRBV5-1 to TRBJ2-5; 7 nucleotides agree with TRBD1. The CDR3 sequence is 15 residues long. The J segment lost 5 bases and the V segment lost 4 bases, leaving 11 bases of the junction unmatched. Germline values: CDR1 SGHRS, CDR2 YFSETQ. The CDR3 nucleotides read TGCGCCAGCAGCAAGGGACAGACCTCCGTTGAGACCCAGTACTTC. Translating it yields CASSKGQTSVETQYF.

This clonotype was counted ten times or more. J is TRBJ2-7 and V is TRBV29-1, with D perhaps matching TRBD2 (5 bases). Germline CDR1 reads SQVTM; CDR2 reads ANQGSEA. This CDR3 spans 13 amino acids. Trimming removed 4 bases from V and 3 bases from J, with 13 bases in between. The CDR3 sequence: CSVGHREHYEQYF. Written as DNA, the CDR3 is TGCAGCGTTGGACACCGGGAACACTACGAGCAGTACTTC.

This chain joins TRBV19 and TRBJ2-2; D is unresolved. The CDR3 runs 16 residues. Germline V lookup: CDR1 LNHDA, CDR2 SQIVND (reference sequence). Trimming pared 5 bases from V and 4 bases from J, leaving 17 bases between. CDR3: CASSGSAAPGTGELFF. DNA for the CDR3: TGTGCCAGTAGTGGGTCGGCGGCCCCGGGCACCGGGGAGCTGTTTTTT.

The rearrangement joins TRBV12-3 or TRBV12-4 to TRBJ2-1, with D possibly being TRBD2 (6 bases). This CDR3 region has 14 residues. V was clipped by 5 bases and J by 0 bases, with 8 bases between them. The chain's CDR3 is CASSREYSYNEQFF. Here the CDR3 DNA reads TGTGCCAGCAGTCGGGAGTACTCCTACAATGAGCAGTTCTTC.

The rearrangement joins TRBV7-2 to TRBJ2-5; D not certain. Looked up from germline, CDR1 is SGHTA and CDR2 is FQGNSA. The CDR3 is made up of 14 amino acids. V dropped 4 bases and J dropped 1 base, with 10 bases sitting between them. The CDR3 DNA is TGTGCCAGCAGCTCCACCGACGGCCAAGAGACCCAGTACTTC. Its translation: CASSSTDGQETQYF.